One T cell receptor (beta chain) is described in this entry. Germline V gene lookup returns CDR1 SGHDN and CDR2 FVKESK. This CDR3 has 14 residues. With 5 bases clipped from V and 3 bases from J, the junction kept 7 bases outside the gene matches. A multiplex PCR was run with 60 Vbeta primers and 13 Jbeta primers. The repertoire was sequenced with immunoSEQ multiplex PCR; TCRdb's copy has only in-frame clones and lacks some. This sample has around 130,000 clones, with 70% to 75% found just once. The entry originates in a study of cytomegalovirus exposure and HLA in healthy donors. The source is a woman aged 30 to 39 in good health and CMV-seronegative. Sequenced sample: PBMCs. The rearrangement uses TRBV14 and TRBJ2-7; 7 positions match TRBD1. CDR3 sequence reads: CASSSRTGNYEQYV. CDR3 DNA: TGTGCCAGCAGCTCTCGGACAGGTAACTACGAGCAGTACGTC.